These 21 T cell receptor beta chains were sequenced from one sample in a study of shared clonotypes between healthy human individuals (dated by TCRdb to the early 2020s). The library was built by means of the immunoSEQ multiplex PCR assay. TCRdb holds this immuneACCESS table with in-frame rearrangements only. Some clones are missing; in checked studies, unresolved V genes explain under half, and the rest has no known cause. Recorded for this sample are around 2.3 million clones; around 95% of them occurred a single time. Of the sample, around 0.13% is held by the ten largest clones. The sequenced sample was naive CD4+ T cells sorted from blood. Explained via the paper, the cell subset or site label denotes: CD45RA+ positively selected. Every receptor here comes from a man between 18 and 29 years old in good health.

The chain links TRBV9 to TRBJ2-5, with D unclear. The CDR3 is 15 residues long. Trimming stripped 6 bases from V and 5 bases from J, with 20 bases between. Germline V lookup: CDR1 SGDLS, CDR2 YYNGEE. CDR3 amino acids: CASNKGSWVWETQYF. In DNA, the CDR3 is TGTGCCAGCAATAAAGGATCCTGGGTATGGGAGACCCAGTACTTC.

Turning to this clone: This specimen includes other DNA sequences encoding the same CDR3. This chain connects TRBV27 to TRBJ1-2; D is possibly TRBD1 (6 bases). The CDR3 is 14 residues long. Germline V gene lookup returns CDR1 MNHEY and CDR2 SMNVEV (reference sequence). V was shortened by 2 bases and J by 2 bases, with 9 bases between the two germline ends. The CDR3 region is CASSLRGANYGYTF. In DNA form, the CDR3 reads TGTGCCAGCAGTTTAAGGGGGGCCAACTATGGCTACACCTTC.

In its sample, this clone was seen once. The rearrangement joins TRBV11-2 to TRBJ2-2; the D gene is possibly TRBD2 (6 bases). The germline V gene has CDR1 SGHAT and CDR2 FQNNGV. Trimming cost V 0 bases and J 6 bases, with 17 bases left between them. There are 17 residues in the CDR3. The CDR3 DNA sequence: TGTGCCAGCAGCTTAGATTTTGGAGGGACGGTGGCCGGGGAGCTGTTTTTT. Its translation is CASSLDFGGTVAGELFF.

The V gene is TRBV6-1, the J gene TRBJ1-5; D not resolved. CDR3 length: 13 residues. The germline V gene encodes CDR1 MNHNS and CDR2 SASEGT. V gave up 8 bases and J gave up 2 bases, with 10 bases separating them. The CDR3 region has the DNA TGTGCCAGCTCACAAGCGGGCAATCAGCCCCAGCATTTT. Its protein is CASSQAGNQPQHF.

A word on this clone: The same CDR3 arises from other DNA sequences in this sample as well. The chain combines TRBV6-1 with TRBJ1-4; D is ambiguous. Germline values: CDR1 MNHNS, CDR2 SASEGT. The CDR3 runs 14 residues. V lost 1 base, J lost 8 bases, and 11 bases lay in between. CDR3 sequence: CASSEGGLGEKLFF. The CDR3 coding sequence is TGTGCCAGCAGTGAAGGAGGGTTGGGGGAAAAACTGTTTTTT.

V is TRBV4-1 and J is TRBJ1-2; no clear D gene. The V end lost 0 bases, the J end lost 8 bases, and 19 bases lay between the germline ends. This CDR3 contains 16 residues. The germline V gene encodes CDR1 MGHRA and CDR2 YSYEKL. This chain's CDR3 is CASSQDPYLADVGYTF. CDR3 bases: TGCGCCAGCAGCCAAGATCCATATTTAGCAGATGTGGGCTACACCTTC.

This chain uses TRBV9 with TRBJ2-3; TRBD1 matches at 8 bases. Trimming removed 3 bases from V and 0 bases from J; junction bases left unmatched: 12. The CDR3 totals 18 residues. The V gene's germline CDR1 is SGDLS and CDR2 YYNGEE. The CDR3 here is CASSAETGTGTSTDTQYF. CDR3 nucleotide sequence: TGTGCCAGCAGCGCCGAGACCGGGACAGGTACTAGCACAGATACGCAGTATTTT.

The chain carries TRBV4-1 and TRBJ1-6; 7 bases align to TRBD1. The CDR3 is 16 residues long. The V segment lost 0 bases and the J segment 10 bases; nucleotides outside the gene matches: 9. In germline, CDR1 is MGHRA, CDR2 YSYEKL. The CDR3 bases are TGCGCCAGCAGCCAAGATATGGCCAGGGGGGAGTCACCCCTCCACTTT. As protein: CASSQDMARGESPLHF.

CDR3 residues: CASSATRDGNIQYF. DNA of the CDR3: TGTGCCAGCAGCGCGACAAGGGATGGAAACATTCAGTACTTC. V and J are TRBV6-5 and TRBJ2-4; no reliable D call. Trimming stripped 6 bases from V and 6 bases from J, with 15 bases between. This CDR3 spans 14 amino acids. The V gene's germline CDR1 is MNHEY and CDR2 SVGAGI.

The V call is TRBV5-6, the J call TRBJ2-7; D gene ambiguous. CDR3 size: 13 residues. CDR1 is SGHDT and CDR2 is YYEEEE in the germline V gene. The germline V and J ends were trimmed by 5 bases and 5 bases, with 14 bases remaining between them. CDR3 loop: CASRGWQGHEQYF. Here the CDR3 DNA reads TGTGCCAGCAGGGGCTGGCAAGGGCACGAGCAGTACTTC.

CDR3: CARSYSRKAKNIQYF. DNA of the CDR3: TGTGCCAGAAGCTATTCCCGGAAAGCCAAAAACATTCAGTACTTC. V and J are TRBV5-3 and TRBJ2-4, with D uncertain. TRBV5-3 is designated an ORF whose function remains uncertain. Trimming took 3 bases from V and 0 from J, leaving 10 bases between them. There are 15 residues in the CDR3.

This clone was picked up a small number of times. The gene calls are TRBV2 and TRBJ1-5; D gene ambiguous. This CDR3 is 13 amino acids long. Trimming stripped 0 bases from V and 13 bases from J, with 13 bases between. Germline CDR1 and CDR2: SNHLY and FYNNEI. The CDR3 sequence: CASSEAGVWGQHF. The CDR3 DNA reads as TGTGCCAGCAGTGAAGCGGGAGTATGGGGTCAGCATTTT.

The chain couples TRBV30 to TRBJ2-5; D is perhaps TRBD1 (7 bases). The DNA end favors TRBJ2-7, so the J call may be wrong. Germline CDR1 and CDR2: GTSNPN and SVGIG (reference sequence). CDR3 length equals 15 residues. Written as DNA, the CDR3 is TGTGCCTGGATTGTAGGGAGGCCAGGGGGCTACGAGCAGTACTTC. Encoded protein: CAWIVGRPGGYEQYF.

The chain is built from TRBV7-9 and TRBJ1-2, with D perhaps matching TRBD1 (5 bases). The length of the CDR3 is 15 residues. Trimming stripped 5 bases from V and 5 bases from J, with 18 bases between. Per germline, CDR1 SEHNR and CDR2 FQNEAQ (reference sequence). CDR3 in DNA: TGTGCCAGCAGCCTCGGGACTTCTGAGAAGTATGGCTACACCTTC. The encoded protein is CASSLGTSEKYGYTF.

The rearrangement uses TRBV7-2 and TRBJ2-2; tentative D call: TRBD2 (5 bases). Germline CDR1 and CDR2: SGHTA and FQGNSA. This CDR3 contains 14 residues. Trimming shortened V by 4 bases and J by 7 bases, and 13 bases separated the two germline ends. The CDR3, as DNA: TGTGCCAGCAGCTCCCAAGGGAGCGGCGGGGAGCTGTTTTTT. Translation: CASSSQGSGGELFF.

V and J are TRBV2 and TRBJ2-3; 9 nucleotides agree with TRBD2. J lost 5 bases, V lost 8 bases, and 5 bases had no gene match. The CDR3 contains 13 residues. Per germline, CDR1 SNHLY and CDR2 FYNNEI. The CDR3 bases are TGTGCCAGCGCGGGGGGGCGGGTAGATACGCAGTATTTT. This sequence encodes CASAGGRVDTQYF.

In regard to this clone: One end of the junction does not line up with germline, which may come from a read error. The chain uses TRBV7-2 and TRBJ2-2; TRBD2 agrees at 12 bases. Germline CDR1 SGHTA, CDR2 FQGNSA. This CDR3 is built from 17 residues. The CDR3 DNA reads TGTGCCAGCAGCTTAGTAGGACTAGCGGGGATTACCGGGGAACTGTTTTTT. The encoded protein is CASSLVGLAGITGELFF.

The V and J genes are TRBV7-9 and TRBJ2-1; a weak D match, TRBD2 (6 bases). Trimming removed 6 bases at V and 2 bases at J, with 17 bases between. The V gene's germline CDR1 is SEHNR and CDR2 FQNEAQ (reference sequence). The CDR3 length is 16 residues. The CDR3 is CASSLRDGGTYNEQFF. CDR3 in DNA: TGTGCCAGCAGTCTACGAGATGGCGGGACCTACAATGAGCAGTTCTTC.

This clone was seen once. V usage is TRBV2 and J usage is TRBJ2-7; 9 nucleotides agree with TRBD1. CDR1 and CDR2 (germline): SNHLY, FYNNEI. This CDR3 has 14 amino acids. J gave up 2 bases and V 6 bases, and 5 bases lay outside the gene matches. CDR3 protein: CASRTGQGTYEQYF. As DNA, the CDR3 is TGTGCCAGCAGAACCGGACAGGGGACCTACGAGCAGTACTTC. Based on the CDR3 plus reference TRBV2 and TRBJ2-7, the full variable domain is EPEVTQTPSHQVTQMGQEVILRCVPISNHLYFYWYRQILGQKVEFLVSFYNNEISEKSEIFDDQFSVERPDGSNFTLKIRSTKLEDSAMYFCASRTGQGTYEQYFGPGTRLTVT.

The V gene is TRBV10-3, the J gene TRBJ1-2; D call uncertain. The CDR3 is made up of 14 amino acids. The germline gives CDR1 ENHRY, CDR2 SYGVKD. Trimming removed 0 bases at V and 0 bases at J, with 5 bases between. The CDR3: CAISESGTNYGYTF. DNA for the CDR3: TGTGCCATCAGTGAGTCTGGCACTAACTATGGCTACACCTTC.

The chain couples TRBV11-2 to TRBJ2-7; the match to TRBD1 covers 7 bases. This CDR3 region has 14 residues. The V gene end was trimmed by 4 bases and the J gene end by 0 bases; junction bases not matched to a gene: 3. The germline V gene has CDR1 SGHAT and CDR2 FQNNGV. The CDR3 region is CASSSRQGSYEQYF. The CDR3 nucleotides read TGTGCCAGCAGCTCCCGACAGGGCTCCTACGAGCAGTACTTC.